Below, 7 T cell receptor beta chains from the same sample are listed, as sequenced in a study of post-analysis software for immune sequencing data. Overall study results and limits: Compared with controls, patients had more of roughly five TRBV segments, including TRBV5-6, TRBV5-1 and TRBV20-1.

cDNA libraries for TCR beta contained unique molecular identifiers. TCRdb redid the calling of the PCR reads with MiXCR, one entry per CDR3 protein. The data hold some 800,000 distinct CDR3 sequences, with roughly 50% observed a single time. The antigens of these receptors remain unknown. Sequenced material: blood. The receptors here all came from a girl aged 5-17 years with multiple sclerosis.

CDR3 residues: CASSRKSYNEQFF. CDR3 DNA sequence: TGTGCCAGCAGCAGGAAAAGCTACAATGAGCAGTTCTTC. The rearrangement uses TRBV27 and TRBJ2-1; D gene ambiguous. This CDR3 comprises 13 residues. Trimming removed 6 bases at V and 3 bases at J, with 9 bases between. CDR1 is MNHEY, CDR2 SMNVEV, per germline (reference sequence).

This clonotype was detected only a few times. This chain links TRBV20-1 with TRBJ2-7, with D hard to call. Germline V lookup: CDR1 DFQATT, CDR2 SNEGSKA (reference sequence). The CDR3 has 11 residues. Trimming took off 3 bases at V and 7 bases at J, with 10 bases between the two ends. The CDR3 bases are TGCAGTGCTAGTCGTGATTGGGAGCAGTACTTC. Its translation is CSASRDWEQYF.

The chain carries TRBV27 and TRBJ1-1; D uncertain. Trimming shortened V by 4 bases and J by 2 bases, and 11 bases separated the two germline ends. The CDR3 is 14 residues long. Per the germline V gene, CDR1 is MNHEY and CDR2 is SMNVEV (reference sequence). The CDR3 loop reads CASSSPLTNTEAFF. CDR3 coding DNA: TGTGCCAGCAGTTCCCCCTTAACCAACACTGAAGCTTTCTTT.

The J gene is TRBJ2-7, the V gene TRBV7-9, with 8 positions matching TRBD2. The trim removed 4 bases at V and 2 bases at J, leaving 10 bases unmatched. The germline CDR1 and CDR2 sequences are SEHNR and FQNEAQ (reference sequence). This CDR3 has 16 residues. CDR3 loop: CASSSSPTSGAYEQYF. DNA of the CDR3: TGTGCCAGCAGCTCCTCCCCTACTAGCGGAGCCTACGAGCAGTACTTC.

The chain combines TRBV7-8 with TRBJ2-7; 10 bases align to TRBD2. CDR3 size: 16 residues. The ends lost 5 bases at V and 0 bases at J; junction bases unmatched: 7. Looked up from germline, CDR1 is SGHVS and CDR2 is FQNEAQ. For the CDR3, the DNA is TGTGCCAGCAGCCGCCCTAGCGGGGGCAGCTCCTACGAGCAGTACTTC. As protein: CASSRPSGGSSYEQYF.

V usage is TRBV27 and J usage is TRBJ2-7; D unclear. Deletions cut 0 bases from V and 3 bases from J, with 12 bases between. The germline V gene encodes CDR1 MNHEY and CDR2 SMNVEV (reference sequence). This CDR3 is built from 15 residues. The CDR3 spells CASSLSSTLYYEQYF. In DNA form, the CDR3 reads TGTGCCAGCAGTTTATCTTCCACCCTGTACTACGAGCAGTACTTC.

The chain uses TRBV12-3 or TRBV12-4 and TRBJ1-2; no firm D call. The CDR3 consists of 13 residues. The V end was cut by 6 bases, the J end by 3 bases, with 11 bases between. The CDR3 loop is CASRPGADYGYTF. The CDR3 DNA is TGTGCCAGCAGACCAGGAGCGGACTATGGCTACACCTTC.